This TCR beta chain was retrieved from a study of cytomegalovirus exposure and HLA in healthy donors. Study-level points and caveats: No immune exposure information besides CMV serostatus was available.

PCR primers comprised 60 Vbeta and 13 Jbeta primers. Profiling relied on immunoSEQ multiplex PCR, and the TCRdb table lists in-frame clones only, not all of them. The data show approximately 30,000 clones, approximately 61% seen once. Remarks on this clone: Its antigen is undetermined.

The CDR3 is 14 residues long. V shed 4 bases and J shed 5 bases, with 13 bases lying between them. Germline V gives CDR1 SGDLS, CDR2 YYNGEE. The TCR was taken from a man in his fifties or sixties in good health and CMV-seropositive. Sequencing was performed on PBMCs. This chain joins TRBV9 and TRBJ1-5, with D perhaps TRBD1 (5 bases). CDR3 nucleotides: TGTGCCAGCAGCCAAGGGACTGCCTATCAGCCCCAGCATTTT. Protein product: CASSQGTAYQPQHF.